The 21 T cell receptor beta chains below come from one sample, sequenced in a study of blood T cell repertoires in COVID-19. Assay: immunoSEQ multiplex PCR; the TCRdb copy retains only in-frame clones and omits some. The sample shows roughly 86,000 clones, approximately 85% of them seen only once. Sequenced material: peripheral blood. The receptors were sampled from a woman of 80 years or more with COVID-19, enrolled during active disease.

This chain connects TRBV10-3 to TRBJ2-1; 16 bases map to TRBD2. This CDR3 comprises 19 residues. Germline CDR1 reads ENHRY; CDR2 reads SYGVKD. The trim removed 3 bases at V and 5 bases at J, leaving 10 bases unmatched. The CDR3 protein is CAISDHFGTSGGVHNEQFF. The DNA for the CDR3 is TGTGCCATCAGTGACCACTTCGGGACTAGCGGGGGGGTCCACAATGAGCAGTTCTTC.

CDR3 sequence reads: CASSQEGQGTFNEKLFF. CDR3 sequence (DNA): TGCGCCAGCAGCCAAGAGGGACAGGGGACCTTTAATGAAAAACTGTTTTTT. The gene calls are TRBV4-3 and TRBJ1-4, with 10 bases fitting TRBD1. The CDR3 is made up of 17 amino acids. Germline CDR1 and CDR2: LGHNA and YSLEER. V was pared by 0 bases and J by 4 bases, with 5 bases of the junction left unmatched.

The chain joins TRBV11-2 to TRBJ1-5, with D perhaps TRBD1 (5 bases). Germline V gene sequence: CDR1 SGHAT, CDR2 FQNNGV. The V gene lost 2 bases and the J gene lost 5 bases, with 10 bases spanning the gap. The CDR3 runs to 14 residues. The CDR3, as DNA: TGTGCCAGCAGCTTATCCGGCAGGGATCAGCCCCAGCATTTT. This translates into CASSLSGRDQPQHF.

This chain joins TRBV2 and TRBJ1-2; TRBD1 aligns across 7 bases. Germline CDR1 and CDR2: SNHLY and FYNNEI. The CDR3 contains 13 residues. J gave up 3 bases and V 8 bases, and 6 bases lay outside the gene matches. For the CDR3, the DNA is TGTGCCAGCTCCGGGGACAGTGACTATGGCTACACCTTC. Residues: CASSGDSDYGYTF.

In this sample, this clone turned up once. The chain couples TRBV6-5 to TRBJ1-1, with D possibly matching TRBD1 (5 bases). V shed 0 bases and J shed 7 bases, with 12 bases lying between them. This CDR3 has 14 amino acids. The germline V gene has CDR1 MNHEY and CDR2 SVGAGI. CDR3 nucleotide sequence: TGTGCCAGCAGTTACTCCGCAGGCGGGGGTGAAGCTTTCTTT. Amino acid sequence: CASSYSAGGGEAFF.

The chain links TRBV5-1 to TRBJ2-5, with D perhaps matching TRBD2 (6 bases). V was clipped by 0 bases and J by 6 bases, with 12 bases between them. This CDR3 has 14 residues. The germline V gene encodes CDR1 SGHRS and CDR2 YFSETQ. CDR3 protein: CASSLEGSGKTQYF. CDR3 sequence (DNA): TGCGCCAGCAGCTTGGAAGGTAGCGGAAAGACCCAGTACTTC.

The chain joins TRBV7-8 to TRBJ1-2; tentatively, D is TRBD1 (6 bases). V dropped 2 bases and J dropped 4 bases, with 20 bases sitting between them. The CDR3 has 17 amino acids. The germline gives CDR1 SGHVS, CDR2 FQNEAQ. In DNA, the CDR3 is TGTGCCAGCAGCTTAACCACCCTAACAGGGTTGACCTATGGCTACACCTTC. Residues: CASSLTTLTGLTYGYTF. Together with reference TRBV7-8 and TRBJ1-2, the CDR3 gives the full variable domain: GAGVSQSPRYKVAKRGQDVALRCDPISGHVSLFWYQQALGQGPEFLTYFQNEAQLDKSGLPSDRFFAERPEGSVSTLKIQRTQQEDSAVYLCASSLTTLTGLTYGYTFGSGTRLTVV.

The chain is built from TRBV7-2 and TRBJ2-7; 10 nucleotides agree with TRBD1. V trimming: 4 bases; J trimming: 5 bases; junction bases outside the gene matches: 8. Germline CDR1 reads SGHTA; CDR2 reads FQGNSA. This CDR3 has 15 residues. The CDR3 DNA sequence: TGTGCCAGCAGCTCCAAGACAGGGGGCGTTAACGAGCAGTACTTC. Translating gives CASSSKTGGVNEQYF.

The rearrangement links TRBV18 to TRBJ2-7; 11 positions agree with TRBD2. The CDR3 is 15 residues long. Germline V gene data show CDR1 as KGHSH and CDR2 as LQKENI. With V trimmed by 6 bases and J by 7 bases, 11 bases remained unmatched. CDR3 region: CASSQTGLAEGEQYF. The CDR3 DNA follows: TGTGCCAGCTCCCAAACGGGACTAGCGGAAGGAGAGCAGTACTTC.

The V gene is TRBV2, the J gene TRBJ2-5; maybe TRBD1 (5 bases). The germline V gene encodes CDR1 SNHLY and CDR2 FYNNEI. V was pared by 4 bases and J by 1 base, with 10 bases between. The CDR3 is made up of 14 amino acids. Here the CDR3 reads CASSVVTAQETQYF. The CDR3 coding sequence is TGTGCCAGCAGTGTTGTGACAGCCCAAGAGACCCAGTACTTC.

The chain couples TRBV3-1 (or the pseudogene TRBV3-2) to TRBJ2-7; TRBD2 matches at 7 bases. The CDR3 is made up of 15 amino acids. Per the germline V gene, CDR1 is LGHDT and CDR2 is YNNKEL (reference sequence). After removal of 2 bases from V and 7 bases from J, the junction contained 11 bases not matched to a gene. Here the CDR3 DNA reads TGTGCCAGCAGCCAATACGGGGCGGGAGACGGTGAGCAGTACTTC. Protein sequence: CASSQYGAGDGEQYF.

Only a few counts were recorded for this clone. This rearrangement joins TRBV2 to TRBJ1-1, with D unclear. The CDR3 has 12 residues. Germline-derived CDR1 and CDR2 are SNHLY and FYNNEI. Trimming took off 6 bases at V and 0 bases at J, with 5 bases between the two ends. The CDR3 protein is CASRGLNTEAFF. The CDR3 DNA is TGTGCCAGCAGGGGCCTGAACACTGAAGCTTTCTTT.

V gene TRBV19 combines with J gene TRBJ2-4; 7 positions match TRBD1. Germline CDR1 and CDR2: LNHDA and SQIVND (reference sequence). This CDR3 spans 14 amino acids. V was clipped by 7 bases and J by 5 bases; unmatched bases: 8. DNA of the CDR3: TGTGCCAGTAACCCTACAGGGGTTGAAAACATTCAGTACTTC. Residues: CASNPTGVENIQYF.

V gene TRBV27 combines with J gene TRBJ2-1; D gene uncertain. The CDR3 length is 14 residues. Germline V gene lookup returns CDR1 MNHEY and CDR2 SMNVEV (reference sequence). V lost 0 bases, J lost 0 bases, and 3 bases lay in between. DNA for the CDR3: TGTGCCAGCAGTTTATCCCGCTCCTACAATGAGCAGTTCTTC. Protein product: CASSLSRSYNEQFF.

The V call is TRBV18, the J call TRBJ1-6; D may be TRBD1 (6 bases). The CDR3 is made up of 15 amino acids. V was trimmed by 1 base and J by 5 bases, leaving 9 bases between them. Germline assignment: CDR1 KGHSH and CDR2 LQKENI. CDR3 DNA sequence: TGTGCCAGCTCACCACTGGACAGTAATAATTCACCCCTCCACTTT. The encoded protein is CASSPLDSNNSPLHF. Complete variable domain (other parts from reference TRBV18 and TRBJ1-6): NAGVMQNPRHLVRRRGQEARLRCSPMKGHSHVYWYRQLPEEGLKFMVYLQKENIIDESGMPKERFSAEFPKEGPSILRIQQVVRGDSAAYFCASSPLDSNNSPLHFGNGTRLTVT.

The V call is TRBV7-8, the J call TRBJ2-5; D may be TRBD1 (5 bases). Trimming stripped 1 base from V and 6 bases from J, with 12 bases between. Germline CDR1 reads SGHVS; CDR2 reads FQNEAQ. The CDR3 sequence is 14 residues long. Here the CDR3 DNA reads TGTGCCAGCAGCTTAGATGGGGCGGAGAAGACCCAGTACTTC. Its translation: CASSLDGAEKTQYF.

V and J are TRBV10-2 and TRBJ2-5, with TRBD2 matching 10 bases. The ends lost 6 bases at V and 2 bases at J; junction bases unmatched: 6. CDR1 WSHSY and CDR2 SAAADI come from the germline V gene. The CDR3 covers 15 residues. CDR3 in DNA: TGCGCCAGCAGGGGGGGACTAGCGAGACAAGAGACCCAGTACTTC. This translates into CASRGGLARQETQYF.

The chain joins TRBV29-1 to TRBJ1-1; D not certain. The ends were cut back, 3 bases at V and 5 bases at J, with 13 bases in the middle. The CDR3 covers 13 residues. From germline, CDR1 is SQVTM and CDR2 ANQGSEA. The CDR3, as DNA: TGCAGCGTTGACCCGGGAAGGGATACTGAAGCTTTCTTT. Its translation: CSVDPGRDTEAFF.

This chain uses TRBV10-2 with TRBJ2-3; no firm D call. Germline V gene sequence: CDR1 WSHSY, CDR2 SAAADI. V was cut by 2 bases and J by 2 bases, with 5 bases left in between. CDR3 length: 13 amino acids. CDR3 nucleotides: TGCGCCAGCAGTGAGCCCAACACAGATACGCAGTATTTT. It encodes CASSEPNTDTQYF.

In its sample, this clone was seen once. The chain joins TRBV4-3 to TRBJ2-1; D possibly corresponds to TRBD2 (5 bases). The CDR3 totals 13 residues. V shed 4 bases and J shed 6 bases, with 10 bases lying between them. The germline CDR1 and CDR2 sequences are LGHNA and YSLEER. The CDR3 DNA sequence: TGCGCCAGCAGCCCTGGACTCATCAATGAGCAGTTCTTC. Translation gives CASSPGLINEQFF.

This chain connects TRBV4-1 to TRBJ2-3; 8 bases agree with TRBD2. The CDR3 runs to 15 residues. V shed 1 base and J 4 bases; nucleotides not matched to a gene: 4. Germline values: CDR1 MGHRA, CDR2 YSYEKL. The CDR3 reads CASSQGTSRSDTQYF. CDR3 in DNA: TGCGCCAGCAGCCAAGGGACTAGCCGCTCAGATACGCAGTATTTT.